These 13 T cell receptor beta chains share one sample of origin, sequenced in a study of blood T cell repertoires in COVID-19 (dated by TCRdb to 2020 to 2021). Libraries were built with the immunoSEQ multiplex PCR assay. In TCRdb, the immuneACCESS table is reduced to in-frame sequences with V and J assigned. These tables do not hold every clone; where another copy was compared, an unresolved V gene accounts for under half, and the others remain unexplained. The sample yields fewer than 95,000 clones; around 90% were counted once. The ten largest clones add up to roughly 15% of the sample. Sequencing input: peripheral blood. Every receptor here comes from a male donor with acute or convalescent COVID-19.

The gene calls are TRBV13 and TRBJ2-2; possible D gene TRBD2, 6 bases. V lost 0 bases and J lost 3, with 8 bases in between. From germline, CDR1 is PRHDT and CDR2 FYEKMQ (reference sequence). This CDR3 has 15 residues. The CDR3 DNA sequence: TGTGCCAGCAGCTTAGGAGGGGACTACACCGGGGAGCTGTTTTTT. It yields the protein CASSLGGDYTGELFF.

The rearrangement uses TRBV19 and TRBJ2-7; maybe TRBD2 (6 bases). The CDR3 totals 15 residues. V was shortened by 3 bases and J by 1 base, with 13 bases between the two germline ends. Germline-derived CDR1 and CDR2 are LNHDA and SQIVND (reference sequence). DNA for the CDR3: TGTGCCAGTAGTATTGTCCTGGGGGGATCCTACGAGCAGTACTTC. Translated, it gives CASSIVLGGSYEQYF.

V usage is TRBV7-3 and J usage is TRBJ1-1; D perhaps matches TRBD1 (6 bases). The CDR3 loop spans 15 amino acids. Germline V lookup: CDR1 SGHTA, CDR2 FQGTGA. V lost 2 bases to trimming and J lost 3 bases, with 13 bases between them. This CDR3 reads CASSLQGREDTEAFF. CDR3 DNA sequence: TGTGCCAGCAGCTTACAGGGGCGCGAGGACACTGAAGCTTTCTTT.

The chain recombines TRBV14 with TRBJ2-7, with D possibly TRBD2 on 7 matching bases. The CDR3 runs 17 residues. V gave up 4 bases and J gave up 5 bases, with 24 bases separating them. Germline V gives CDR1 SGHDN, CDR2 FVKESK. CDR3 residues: CASSLLSFRGLRDEQYF. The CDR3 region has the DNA TGTGCCAGCAGCCTCCTATCATTCAGGGGACTAAGGGACGAGCAGTACTTC.

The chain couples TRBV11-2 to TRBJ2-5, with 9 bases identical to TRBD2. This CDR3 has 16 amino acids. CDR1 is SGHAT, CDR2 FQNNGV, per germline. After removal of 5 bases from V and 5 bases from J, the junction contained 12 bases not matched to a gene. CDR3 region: CASSPRRASGAETQYF. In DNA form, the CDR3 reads TGTGCCAGCAGCCCTCGTCGGGCTAGCGGGGCGGAGACCCAGTACTTC.

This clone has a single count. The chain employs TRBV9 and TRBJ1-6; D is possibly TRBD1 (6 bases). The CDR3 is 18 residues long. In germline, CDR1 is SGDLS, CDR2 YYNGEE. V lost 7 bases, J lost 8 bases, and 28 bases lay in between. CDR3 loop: CASRRGGGPGKNDSPLHF. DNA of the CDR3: TGTGCCAGCCGTCGGGGCGGGGGGCCAGGGAAAAACGATTCACCCCTCCACTTT.

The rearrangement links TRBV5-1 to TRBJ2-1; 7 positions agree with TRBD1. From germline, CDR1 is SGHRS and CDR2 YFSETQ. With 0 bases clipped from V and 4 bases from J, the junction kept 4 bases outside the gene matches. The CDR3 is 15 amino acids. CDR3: CASSLAAGGYNEQFF. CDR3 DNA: TGCGCCAGCAGCTTGGCGGCAGGGGGATACAATGAGCAGTTCTTC.

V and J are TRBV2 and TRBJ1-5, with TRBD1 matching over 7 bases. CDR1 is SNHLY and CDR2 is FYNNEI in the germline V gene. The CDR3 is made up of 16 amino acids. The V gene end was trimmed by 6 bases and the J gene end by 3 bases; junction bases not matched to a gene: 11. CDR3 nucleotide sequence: TGTGCCAGCAGCGAGGAGGGGGCGCGGGTCAATCAGCCCCAGCATTTT. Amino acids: CASSEEGARVNQPQHF.

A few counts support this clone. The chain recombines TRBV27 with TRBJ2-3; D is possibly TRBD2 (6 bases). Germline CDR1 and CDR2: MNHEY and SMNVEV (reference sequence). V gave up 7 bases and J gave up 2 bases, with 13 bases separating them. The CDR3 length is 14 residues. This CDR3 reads CASIPTRNTDTQYF. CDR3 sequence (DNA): TGTGCCAGCATCCCGACTAGAAACACAGATACGCAGTATTTT.

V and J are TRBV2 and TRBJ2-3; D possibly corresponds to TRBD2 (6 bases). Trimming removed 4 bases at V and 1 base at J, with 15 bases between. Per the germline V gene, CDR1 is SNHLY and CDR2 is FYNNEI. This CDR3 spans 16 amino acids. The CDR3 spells CASSAPRGGGTDTQYF. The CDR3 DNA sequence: TGTGCCAGCAGTGCTCCCCGGGGCGGGGGCACAGATACGCAGTATTTT. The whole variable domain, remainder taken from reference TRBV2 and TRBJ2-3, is EPEVTQTPSHQVTQMGQEVILRCVPISNHLYFYWYRQILGQKVEFLVSFYNNEISEKSEIFDDQFSVERPDGSNFTLKIRSTKLEDSAMYFCASSAPRGGGTDTQYFGPGTRLTVL.

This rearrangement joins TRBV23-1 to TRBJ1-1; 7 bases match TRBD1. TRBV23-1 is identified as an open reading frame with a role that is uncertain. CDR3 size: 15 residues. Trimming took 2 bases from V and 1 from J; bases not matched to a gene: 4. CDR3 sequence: CASSQIQGENTEAFF. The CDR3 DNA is TGCGCCAGCAGTCAAATCCAGGGGGAGAACACTGAAGCTTTCTTT.

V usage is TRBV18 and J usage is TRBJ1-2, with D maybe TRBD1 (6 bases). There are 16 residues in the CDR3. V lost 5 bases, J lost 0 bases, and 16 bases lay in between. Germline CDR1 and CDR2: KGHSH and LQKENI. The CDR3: CASSTLAGVANYGYTF. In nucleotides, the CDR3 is TGTGCCAGCTCAACTTTAGCAGGGGTAGCTAACTATGGCTACACCTTC. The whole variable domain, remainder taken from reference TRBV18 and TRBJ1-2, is NAGVMQNPRHLVRRRGQEARLRCSPMKGHSHVYWYRQLPEEGLKFMVYLQKENIIDESGMPKERFSAEFPKEGPSILRIQQVVRGDSAAYFCASSTLAGVANYGYTFGSGTRLTVV.

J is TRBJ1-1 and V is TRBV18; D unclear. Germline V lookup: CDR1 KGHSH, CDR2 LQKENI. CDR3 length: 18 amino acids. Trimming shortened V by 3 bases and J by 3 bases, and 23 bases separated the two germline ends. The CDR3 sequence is CASSPEYQYGKLDTEAFF. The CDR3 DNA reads TGTGCCAGCTCACCCGAGTATCAGTACGGGAAGTTGGACACTGAAGCTTTCTTT.